One sample yielded the 31 T cell receptor beta chains listed below, sequenced in a study of T-cell reconstitution after alpha-beta-depleted transplantation in children. The TCRbeta library was prepared with unique molecular identifiers. TCRdb reprocessed the PCR reads via MiXCR and lists one record per CDR3 protein. The table has 450,000 to 550,000 distinct CDR3 sequences, around 10% seen once; the top ten hold roughly 15%. The starting material was PBMCs, mostly from graft donor cells, obtained 180 days after TCRalphabeta/CD19-depleted stem cell transplant. The receptors shown here come from a female patient between 2 and 10 years old who had a stem cell transplant for aplastic anemia, so the T cells may come from the graft donor.

The chain carries TRBV21-1 and TRBJ2-7; TRBD1, the table's D call, lacks a check against the DNA. TRBV21-1 is recorded as a pseudogene. There are 16 residues in the CDR3. As DNA, the CDR3 is TGTGCCAGCAGCTCCAGGGGGGGCAACAGTAAGGACGAGCAGTACTTC. Amino acids: CASSSRGGNSKDEQYF.

This clonotype was seen a handful of times. The CDR3 protein is CASSLRPLESDTQYF. CDR3 nucleotides: TGTGCCAGCAGCCTCCGACCTCTAGAGTCAGATACGCAGTATTTT. The V gene is TRBV3-1, the J gene TRBJ2-3; D is unclear. This CDR3 region has 15 residues. The germline V gene has CDR1 LGHDT and CDR2 YNNKEL (reference sequence). With 4 bases removed from V and 4 bases from J, the gap between germline ends came to 15 bases.

This clonotype was seen a handful of times. The V call is TRBV12-5, the J call TRBJ1-1, with D possibly being TRBD1 (5 bases). Between the trimmed V and J ends, which lost 7 bases and 4 bases, there was a span of 13 bases. Germline CDR1 LGHNT, CDR2 FRNRAP. There are 13 residues in the CDR3. CDR3 nucleotide sequence: TGTGCTAGTGCTTCCGACGGGGGCACTGAAGCTTTCTTT. This sequence encodes CASASDGGTEAFF.

Ten or more counts support this clonotype. The rearrangement links TRBV29-1 to TRBJ1-1; the D gene is possibly TRBD1 (5 bases). CDR3 length: 14 amino acids. Germline V lookup: CDR1 SQVTM, CDR2 ANQGSEA. The V end was cut by 2 bases, the J end by 4 bases, with 14 bases between. CDR3 residues: CSVELVGAGTEAFF. The CDR3, as DNA: TGCAGCGTTGAACTGGTCGGGGCCGGCACTGAAGCTTTCTTT.

V is TRBV6-5 and J is TRBJ1-1; unclear D gene. Germline loops: CDR1 MNHEY, CDR2 SVGAGI. V was cut by 3 bases and J by 7 bases, with 12 bases left in between. The CDR3 contains 13 residues. DNA of the CDR3: TGTGCCAGCAGTTATACCTGGGATGGTGAAGCTTTCTTT. The encoded protein is CASSYTWDGEAFF.

DNA of the CDR3: TGTGCCAGCATCGATAGCGGGAAAAGTCCAGATACGCAGTATTTT. Translating it yields CASIDSGKSPDTQYF. V and J are TRBV6-2 or TRBV6-3 and TRBJ2-3; TRBD2 matches 8 bases. J was trimmed by 4 bases and V by 7 bases; bases with no gene match: 10. The CDR3 spans 15 residues. CDR1 MNHEY and CDR2 SVGEGT come from the germline V gene.

This clonotype was counted between two and nine times. The chain is built from TRBV5-5 and TRBJ2-1, with 7 bases matching TRBD2. The junction had 7 bases not matched to a gene; V was cut back by 0 bases and J by 4 bases. This CDR3 contains 16 residues. Per germline, CDR1 SGHKS and CDR2 YYEKEE (reference sequence). CDR3 in amino acids: CASSLGPSGSYNEQFF. In nucleotides, the CDR3 is TGTGCCAGCAGCTTGGGTCCTAGCGGTTCGTACAATGAGCAGTTCTTC.

This sequence joins TRBV4-3 and TRBJ2-7; a weak D match, TRBD2 (6 bases). This CDR3 is 14 amino acids long. The V and J ends lost 1 base and 7 bases respectively, with 14 bases between them. Germline CDR1 reads LGHNA; CDR2 reads YSLEER. Written as DNA, the CDR3 is TGCGCCAGCAGCCAAGGGTGGGGGGTTCGGGAGCAGTACTTC. Amino acids: CASSQGWGVREQYF.

This sequence joins TRBV28 and TRBJ2-1; D is uncertain. Germline V CDR1 and CDR2: MDHEN, SYDVKM. The CDR3 totals 13 residues. Trimming shortened V by 7 bases and J by 10 bases, and 17 bases separated the two germline ends. DNA of the CDR3: TGTGCCAGCACCCGAACCCCCGAGTGGGAGCAGTTCTTC. Protein product: CASTRTPEWEQFF.

In its sample, this clonotype was seen many times. The CDR3 loop reads CASSLTGTGSYEQYF. CDR3 bases: TGTGCCAGCTCATTAACCGGGACAGGGTCCTACGAGCAGTACTTC. The rearrangement uses TRBV18 and TRBJ2-7, with 9 bases lining up with TRBD1. Germline CDR1 reads KGHSH; CDR2 reads LQKENI. Trimming at V came to 5 bases and at J to 1 base, leaving 6 bases not matched to a gene. This CDR3 region has 15 residues.

V usage is TRBV25-1 and J usage is TRBJ2-2; D is unclear. V lost 2 bases and J 3 bases, leaving 13 bases between the germline ends. The CDR3 contains 16 residues. The V gene's germline CDR1 is MGHDK and CDR2 SYGVNS. The CDR3 DNA reads as TGTGCCAGCAGTGAAAATAGCCGGGCAGACACCGGGGAGCTGTTTTTT. Translating gives CASSENSRADTGELFF.

The chain employs TRBV27 and TRBJ2-3; 12 bases are shared with TRBD1. The CDR3 spans 18 residues. The germline V gene encodes CDR1 MNHEY and CDR2 SMNVEV (reference sequence). The ends lost 2 bases at V and 3 bases at J; junction bases unmatched: 9. This CDR3 is CASSLTRDRGPRTDTQYF. CDR3 nucleotides: TGTGCCAGCAGTTTAACCCGGGACAGGGGGCCGAGGACAGATACGCAGTATTTT.

The J gene is TRBJ2-7, the V gene TRBV6-1; TRBD2 agrees at 10 bases. The CDR3 has 14 residues. Germline assignment: CDR1 MNHNS and CDR2 SASEGT. Trimming took 6 bases from V and 3 from J; bases not matched to a gene: 5. The CDR3 sequence is CASRLLAGGYEQYF. DNA for the CDR3: TGTGCCAGCAGGCTTTTAGCGGGAGGCTACGAGCAGTACTTC.

This clonotype showed up just a few times. The genes are TRBV7-2 and TRBJ1-1; possible D gene TRBD1, 6 bases. The germline V gene encodes CDR1 SGHTA and CDR2 FQGNSA. V was pared by 3 bases and J by 5 bases, with 16 bases between. The CDR3 is 15 amino acids. The chain's CDR3 is CASSLEKGGGTEAFF. CDR3 nucleotides: TGTGCCAGCAGCTTGGAGAAAGGGGGGGGGACTGAAGCTTTCTTT.

This clonotype has a handful of counts. The rearrangement joins TRBV5-6 to TRBJ2-2; D gene unclear. Trimming cost V 2 bases and J 0 bases, with 8 bases left between them. Germline V gene lookup returns CDR1 SGHDT and CDR2 YYEEEE. The CDR3 consists of 15 residues. For the CDR3, the DNA is TGTGCCAGCAGCTTAGGAATATCGAACACCGGGGAGCTGTTTTTT. This encodes CASSLGISNTGELFF.

The rearrangement joins TRBV4-2 to TRBJ1-2; a possible D gene is TRBD1 (5 bases). V lost 0 bases, J lost 7 bases, and 15 bases lay in between. The CDR3 length is 15 residues. Germline CDR1 and CDR2: LGHNA and YNFKEQ. In nucleotides, the CDR3 is TGTGCCAGCAGCCAAGAGGACCGGGGTCAGGGTGGCTACACCTTC. Encoded protein: CASSQEDRGQGGYTF.

This chain joins TRBV20-1 and TRBJ1-5; D possibly corresponds to TRBD1 (6 bases). CDR1 DFQATT and CDR2 SNEGSKA come from the germline V gene (reference sequence). Trimming took off 0 bases at V and 5 bases at J, with 17 bases between the two ends. The CDR3 sequence is 16 residues long. The CDR3 is CSARDLGRGNDQPQHF. The CDR3, as DNA: TGCAGTGCTAGAGATCTTGGCAGGGGAAATGATCAGCCCCAGCATTTT.

The rearrangement joins TRBV6-6 to TRBJ1-2, with D hard to call. Germline V CDR1 and CDR2: MNHNY, SVGAGI (reference sequence). V was trimmed by 2 bases and J by 2 bases, leaving 6 bases between them. The CDR3 contains 13 residues. CDR3 in amino acids: CASSYPRNYGYTF. The CDR3 region has the DNA TGTGCCAGCAGTTACCCGCGAAACTATGGCTACACCTTC.

The chain combines TRBV12-3 or TRBV12-4 with TRBJ2-1; D remains ambiguous. CDR3 length equals 12 residues. V gave up 3 bases and J gave up 12 bases, with 12 bases separating them. DNA for the CDR3: TGTGCCAGCAGTTTCCTGAGGATGGGGCAGTTCTTC. Protein sequence: CASSFLRMGQFF.

V usage is TRBV28 and J usage is TRBJ2-2, with D tentatively TRBD1 or TRBD2 (6 bases each). V was cut by 3 bases and J by 12 bases, with 17 bases left in between. Germline V CDR1 and CDR2: MDHEN, SYDVKM. The CDR3 totals 14 residues. The DNA for the CDR3 is TGTGCCAGCAGTTTTTCCACGGGGGCTAGCCAGCTGTTTTTT. This translates into CASSFSTGASQLFF.

The CDR3 region is CASSLGLGTETQYF. CDR3 DNA sequence: TGTGCCAGCAGCTTGGGGCTAGGGACAGAGACCCAGTACTTC. The chain combines TRBV7-2 with TRBJ2-5, with D possibly called TRBD1 or TRBD2 (5 bases each). The V end was cut by 3 bases, the J end by 4 bases, with 12 bases between. The V gene's germline CDR1 is SGHTA and CDR2 FQGNSA. The CDR3 length is 14 residues.

This clonotype was found many times. The chain employs TRBV12-3 or TRBV12-4 and TRBJ1-1; D not certain. Trimming took 1 base from V and 3 from J, leaving 9 bases between them. This CDR3 has 14 amino acids. This chain's CDR3 is CASSLGAGDTEAFF. CDR3 bases: TGTGCCAGCAGTTTAGGAGCCGGGGACACTGAAGCTTTCTTT.

This chain links TRBV6-2 or TRBV6-3 with TRBJ2-7, with D perhaps matching TRBD2 (5 bases). V dropped 2 bases and J dropped 9 bases, with 11 bases sitting between them. The CDR3 runs to 12 residues. CDR1 is MNHEY, CDR2 SVGEGT, per germline. CDR3 nucleotide sequence: TGTGCCAGCAGTTACCCTTTACGGGGGCAGTACTTC. Translation: CASSYPLRGQYF.

The chain employs TRBV6-2 or TRBV6-3 and TRBJ2-7; D perhaps matches TRBD1 (6 bases). Germline V lookup: CDR1 MNHEY, CDR2 SVGEGT. The length of the CDR3 is 14 residues. The V end lost 7 bases, the J end lost 3 bases, and 16 bases lay between the germline ends. The CDR3: CASTHPQGRYEQYF. DNA of the CDR3: TGTGCCAGCACCCACCCCCAGGGGCGCTACGAGCAGTACTTC.

This clonotype was observed many times. The CDR3: CASSLPGQGSNSPLHF. The DNA for the CDR3 is TGTGCCAGCAGCTTACCGGGACAGGGAAGTAATTCACCCCTCCACTTT. The genes are TRBV7-9 and TRBJ1-6; TRBD1 matches 9 bases. CDR1 is SEHNR, CDR2 FQNEAQ, per germline (reference sequence). The length of the CDR3 is 16 residues. The trim removed 2 bases at V and 6 bases at J, leaving 5 bases unmatched.

The gene calls are TRBV27 and TRBJ2-7; TRBD2 matches 8 bases. The CDR3 sequence is 13 residues long. Germline CDR1 MNHEY, CDR2 SMNVEV (reference sequence). Germline trimming cut 5 bases from V and 2 bases from J; bases unmatched to any gene: 2. CDR3 coding DNA: TGTGCCAGCAGTCGTAGCGGGGCCTACGAGCAGTACTTC. Translating it yields CASSRSGAYEQYF.

This clonotype was detected ten times or more. V and J are TRBV5-1 and TRBJ2-7, with D perhaps TRBD1 or TRBD2 (5 bases each). The germline CDR1 and CDR2 sequences are SGHRS and YFSETQ. V was cut by 0 bases and J by 4 bases, with 8 bases left in between. CDR3 size: 13 residues. The CDR3: CASSLDRRYEQYF. CDR3 DNA: TGCGCCAGCAGCTTGGACAGGAGGTACGAGCAGTACTTC.

This clonotype was detected a few times. This chain connects TRBV12-3 or TRBV12-4 to TRBJ2-1; D ambiguous. The ends were cut back, 4 bases at V and 0 bases at J, with 13 bases in the middle. The CDR3 sequence is 16 residues long. CDR3 sequence: CASSSFLVSSYNEQFF. The CDR3 nucleotides are TGTGCCAGCAGTTCTTTTTTGGTGAGCTCCTACAATGAGCAGTTCTTC.

The genes are TRBV11-3 and TRBJ2-1; no definite D call. CDR1 SGHNT and CDR2 YENEEA come from the germline V gene. The V gene lost 5 bases and the J gene lost 5 bases, with 4 bases spanning the gap. The CDR3 consists of 11 residues. This CDR3 is CASSPHNEQFF. In DNA form, the CDR3 reads TGTGCCAGCAGCCCGCACAATGAGCAGTTCTTC.

Regarding this clonotype: Given the absence of the conserved phenylalanine or tryptophan at the CDR3 end, a read error is likely. The rearrangement links TRBV28 to TRBJ2-5; D ambiguous. The CDR3 runs to 13 residues. Between the trimmed V and J ends, which lost 10 bases and 1 base, there was a span of 13 bases. The germline V gene has CDR1 MDHEN and CDR2 SYDVKM. This CDR3 reads CATVGNFQETQYS. The CDR3, as DNA: TGTGCCACCGTGGGGAATTTCCAAGAGACCCAGTACTCC.

CDR3 nucleotides: TGTGCCAGCAGCACCCTAGCGGGAGGGCCCTCCCCCCGGTACTTC. Protein sequence: CASSTLAGGPSPRYF. The chain combines TRBV21-1 with TRBJ2-5; the table's D call TRBD2 went unverified against the DNA. TRBV21-1 is classified as a pseudogene. CDR3 length: 15 residues.